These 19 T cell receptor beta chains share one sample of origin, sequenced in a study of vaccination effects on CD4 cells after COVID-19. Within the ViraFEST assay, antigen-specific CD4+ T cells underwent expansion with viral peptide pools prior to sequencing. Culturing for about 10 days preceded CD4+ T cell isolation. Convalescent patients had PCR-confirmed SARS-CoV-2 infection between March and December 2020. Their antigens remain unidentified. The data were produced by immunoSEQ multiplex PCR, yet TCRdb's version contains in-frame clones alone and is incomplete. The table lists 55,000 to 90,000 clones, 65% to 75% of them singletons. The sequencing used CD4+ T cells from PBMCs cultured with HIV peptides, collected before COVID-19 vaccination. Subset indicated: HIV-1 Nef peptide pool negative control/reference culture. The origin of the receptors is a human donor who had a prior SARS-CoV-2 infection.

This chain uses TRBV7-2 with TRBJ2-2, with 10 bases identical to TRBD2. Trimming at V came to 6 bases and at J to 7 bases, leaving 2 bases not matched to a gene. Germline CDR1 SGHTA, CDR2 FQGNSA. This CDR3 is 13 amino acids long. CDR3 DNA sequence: TGTGCCAGCAGACTAGCGGGGTTCGGGGAGCTGTTTTTT. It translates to CASRLAGFGELFF.

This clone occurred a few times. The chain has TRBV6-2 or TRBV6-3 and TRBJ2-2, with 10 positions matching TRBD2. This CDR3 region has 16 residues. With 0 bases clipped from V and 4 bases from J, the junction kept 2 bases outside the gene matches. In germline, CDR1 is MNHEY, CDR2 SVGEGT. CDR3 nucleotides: TGTGCCAGCAGTTACTCTAGCGGGAGGATCACCGGGGAGCTGTTTTTT. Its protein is CASSYSSGRITGELFF.

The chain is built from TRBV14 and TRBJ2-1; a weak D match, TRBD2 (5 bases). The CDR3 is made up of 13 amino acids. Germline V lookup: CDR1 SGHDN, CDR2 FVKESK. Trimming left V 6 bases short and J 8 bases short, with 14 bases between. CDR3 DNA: TGTGCCAGCAGTCAAAACCGAGCGGATGAGCAGTTCTTC. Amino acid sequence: CASSQNRADEQFF.

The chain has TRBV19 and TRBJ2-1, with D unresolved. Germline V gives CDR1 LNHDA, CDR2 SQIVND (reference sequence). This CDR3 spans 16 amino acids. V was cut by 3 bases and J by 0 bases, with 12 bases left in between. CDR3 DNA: TGTGCCAGTAGTATTAACCGGGCCTCCTCCTACAATGAGCAGTTCTTC. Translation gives CASSINRASSYNEQFF.

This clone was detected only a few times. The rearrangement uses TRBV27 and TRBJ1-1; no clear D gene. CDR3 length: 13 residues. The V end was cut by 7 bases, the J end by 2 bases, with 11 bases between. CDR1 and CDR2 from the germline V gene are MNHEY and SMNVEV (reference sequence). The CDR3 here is CASKLYFNTEAFF. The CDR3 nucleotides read TGTGCCAGCAAACTGTACTTCAACACTGAAGCTTTCTTT.

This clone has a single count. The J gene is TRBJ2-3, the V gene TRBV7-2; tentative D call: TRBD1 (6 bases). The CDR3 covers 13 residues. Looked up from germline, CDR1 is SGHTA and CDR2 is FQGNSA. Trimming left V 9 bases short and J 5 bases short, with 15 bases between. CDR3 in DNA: TGTGCCAGTTCACAGGGTTGGGGAGATACGCAGTATTTT. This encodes CASSQGWGDTQYF.

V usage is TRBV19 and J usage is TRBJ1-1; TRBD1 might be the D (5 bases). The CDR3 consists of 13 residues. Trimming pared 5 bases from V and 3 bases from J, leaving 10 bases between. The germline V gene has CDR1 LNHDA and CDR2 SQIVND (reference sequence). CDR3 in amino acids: CASSQRQHTEAFF. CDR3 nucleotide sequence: TGTGCCAGTAGTCAAAGACAGCACACTGAAGCTTTCTTT.

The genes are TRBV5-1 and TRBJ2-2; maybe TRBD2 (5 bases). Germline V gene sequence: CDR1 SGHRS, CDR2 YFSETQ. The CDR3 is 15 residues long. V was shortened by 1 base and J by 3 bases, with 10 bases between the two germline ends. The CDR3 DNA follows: TGCGCCAGCAGCTTGAGTAGAGGGTACACCGGGGAGCTGTTTTTT. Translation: CASSLSRGYTGELFF.

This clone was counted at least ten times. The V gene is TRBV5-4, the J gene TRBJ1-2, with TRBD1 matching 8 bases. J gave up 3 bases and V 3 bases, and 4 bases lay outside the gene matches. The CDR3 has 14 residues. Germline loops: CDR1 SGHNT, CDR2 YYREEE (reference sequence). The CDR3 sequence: CASSWATGDYGYTF. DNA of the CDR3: TGTGCCAGCAGCTGGGCGACAGGGGACTATGGCTACACCTTC.

CDR3 sequence: CASSLGTGGDYEQYF. The CDR3 coding sequence is TGTGCCAGCAGCTTAGGAACAGGGGGTGACTACGAGCAGTACTTC. The V and J genes are TRBV11-3 and TRBJ2-7; 8 nucleotides agree with TRBD1. Germline CDR1 SGHNT, CDR2 YENEEA. CDR3 length: 15 amino acids. The V and J ends lost 1 base and 3 bases, in that order; junction bases with no gene match: 5. Together with reference TRBV11-3 and TRBJ2-7, the CDR3 gives the full variable domain: EAGVVQSPRYKIIEKKQPVAFWCNPISGHNTLYWYLQNLGQGPELLIRYENEEAVDDSQLPKDRFSAERLKGVDSTLKIQPAELGDSAVYLCASSLGTGGDYEQYFGPGTRLTVT.

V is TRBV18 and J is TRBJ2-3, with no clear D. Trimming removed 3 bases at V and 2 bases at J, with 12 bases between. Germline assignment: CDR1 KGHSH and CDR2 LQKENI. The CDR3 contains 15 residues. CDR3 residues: CASSPRFAATDTQYF. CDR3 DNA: TGTGCCAGCTCACCTAGGTTTGCGGCCACAGATACGCAGTATTTT. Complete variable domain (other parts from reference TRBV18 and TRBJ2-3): NAGVMQNPRHLVRRRGQEARLRCSPMKGHSHVYWYRQLPEEGLKFMVYLQKENIIDESGMPKERFSAEFPKEGPSILRIQQVVRGDSAAYFCASSPRFAATDTQYFGPGTRLTVL.

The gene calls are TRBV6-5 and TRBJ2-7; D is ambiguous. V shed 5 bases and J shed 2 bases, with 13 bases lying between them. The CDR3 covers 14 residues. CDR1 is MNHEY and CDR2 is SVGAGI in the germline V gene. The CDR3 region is CASSPRHGTYEQYF. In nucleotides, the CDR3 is TGTGCCAGCAGTCCACGACACGGAACCTACGAGCAGTACTTC.

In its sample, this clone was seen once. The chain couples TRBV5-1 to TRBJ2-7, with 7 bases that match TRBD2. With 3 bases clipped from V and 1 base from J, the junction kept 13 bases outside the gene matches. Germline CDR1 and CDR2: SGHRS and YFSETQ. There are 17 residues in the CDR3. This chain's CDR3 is CASSSLWGGTDSYEQYF. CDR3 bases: TGCGCCAGCAGCTCCCTCTGGGGGGGGACGGATTCCTACGAGCAGTACTTC.

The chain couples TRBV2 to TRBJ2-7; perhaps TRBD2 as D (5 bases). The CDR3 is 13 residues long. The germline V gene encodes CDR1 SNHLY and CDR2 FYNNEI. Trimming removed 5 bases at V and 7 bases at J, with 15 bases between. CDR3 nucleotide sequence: TGTGCCAGCAGTTCAATGGACGGAGGTGAGCAGTACTTC. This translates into CASSSMDGGEQYF.

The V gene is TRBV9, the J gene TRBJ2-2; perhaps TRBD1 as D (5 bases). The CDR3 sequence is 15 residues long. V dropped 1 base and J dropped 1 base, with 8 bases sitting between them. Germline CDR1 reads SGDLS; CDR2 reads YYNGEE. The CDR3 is CASSVRGGNTGELFF. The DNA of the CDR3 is TGTGCCAGCAGCGTAAGGGGTGGGAACACCGGGGAGCTGTTTTTT.

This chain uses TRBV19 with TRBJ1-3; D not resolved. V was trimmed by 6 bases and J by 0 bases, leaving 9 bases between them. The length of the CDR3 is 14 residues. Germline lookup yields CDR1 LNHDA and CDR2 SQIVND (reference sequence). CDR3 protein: CASREMGSGNTIYF. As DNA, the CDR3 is TGTGCCAGTAGGGAGATGGGCTCTGGAAACACCATATATTTT.

Here the CDR3 reads CAWRFKLAGAHEQYF. The DNA of the CDR3 is TGTGCCTGGAGATTTAAACTAGCGGGAGCTCACGAGCAGTACTTC. J is TRBJ2-7 and V is TRBV30, with TRBD2 matching 11 bases. This CDR3 has 15 residues. V lost 3 bases and J lost 5; bases outside the gene matches: 9. Germline lookup yields CDR1 GTSNPN and CDR2 SVGIG (reference sequence).

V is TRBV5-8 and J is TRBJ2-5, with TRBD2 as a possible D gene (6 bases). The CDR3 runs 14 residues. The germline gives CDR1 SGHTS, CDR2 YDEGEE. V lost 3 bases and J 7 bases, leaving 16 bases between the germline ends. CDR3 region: CASSWGLTEGTQYF. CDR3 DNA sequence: TGTGCCAGCAGCTGGGGACTTACTGAAGGGACCCAGTACTTC.

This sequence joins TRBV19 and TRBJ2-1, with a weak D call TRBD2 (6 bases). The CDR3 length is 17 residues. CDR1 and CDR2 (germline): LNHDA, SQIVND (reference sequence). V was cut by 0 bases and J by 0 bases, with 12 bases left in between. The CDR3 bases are TGTGCCAGTAGTATAGATAGCGGCGAAAGCTCCTACAATGAGCAGTTCTTC. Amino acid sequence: CASSIDSGESSYNEQFF.